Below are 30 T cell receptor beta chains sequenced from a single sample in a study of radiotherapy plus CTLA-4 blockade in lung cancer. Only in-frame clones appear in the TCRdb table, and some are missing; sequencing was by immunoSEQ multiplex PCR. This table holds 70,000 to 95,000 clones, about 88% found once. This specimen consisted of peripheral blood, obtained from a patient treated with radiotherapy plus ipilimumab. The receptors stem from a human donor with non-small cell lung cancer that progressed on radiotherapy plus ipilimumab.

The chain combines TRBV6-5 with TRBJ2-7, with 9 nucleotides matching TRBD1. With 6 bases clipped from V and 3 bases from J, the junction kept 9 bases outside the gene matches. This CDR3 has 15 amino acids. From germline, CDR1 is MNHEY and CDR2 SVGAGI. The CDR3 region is CASRSQTGGVYEQYF. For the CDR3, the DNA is TGTGCCAGCAGATCACAGACAGGGGGGGTCTACGAGCAGTACTTC.

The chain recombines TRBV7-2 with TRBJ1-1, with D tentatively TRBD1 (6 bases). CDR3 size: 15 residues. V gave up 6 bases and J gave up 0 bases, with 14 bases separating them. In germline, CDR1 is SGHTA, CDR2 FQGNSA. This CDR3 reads CASRRTVNMNTEAFF. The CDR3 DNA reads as TGTGCCAGCAGGCGGACAGTGAACATGAACACTGAAGCTTTCTTT.

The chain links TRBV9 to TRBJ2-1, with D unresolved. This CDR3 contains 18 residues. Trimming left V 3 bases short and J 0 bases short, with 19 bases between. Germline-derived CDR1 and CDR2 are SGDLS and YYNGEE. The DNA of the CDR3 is TGTGCCAGCAGCGCCCGACCGTCCTACCCCCCCTCCTACAATGAGCAGTTCTTC. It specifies CASSARPSYPPSYNEQFF. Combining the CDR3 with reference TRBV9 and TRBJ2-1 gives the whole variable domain DSGVTQTPKHLITATGQRVTLRCSPRSGDLSVYWYQQSLDQGLQFLIQYYNGEERAKGNILERFSAQQFPDLHSELNLSSLELGDSALYFCASSARPSYPPSYNEQFFGPGTRLTVL.

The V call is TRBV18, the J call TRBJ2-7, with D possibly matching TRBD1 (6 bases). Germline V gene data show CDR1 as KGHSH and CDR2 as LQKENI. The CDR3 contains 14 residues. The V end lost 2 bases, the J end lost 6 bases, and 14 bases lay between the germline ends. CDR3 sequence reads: CASSPGQGNSEQYF. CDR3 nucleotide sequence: TGTGCCAGCTCACCAGGGCAGGGGAACTCCGAGCAGTACTTC.

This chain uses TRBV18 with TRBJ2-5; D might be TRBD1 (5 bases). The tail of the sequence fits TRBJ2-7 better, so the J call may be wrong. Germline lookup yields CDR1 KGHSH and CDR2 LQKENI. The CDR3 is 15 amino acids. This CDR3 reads CASSPKVIGAYEQYF. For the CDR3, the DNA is TGTGCCAGCTCACCAAAGGTGATAGGGGCCTACGAGCAGTACTTC.

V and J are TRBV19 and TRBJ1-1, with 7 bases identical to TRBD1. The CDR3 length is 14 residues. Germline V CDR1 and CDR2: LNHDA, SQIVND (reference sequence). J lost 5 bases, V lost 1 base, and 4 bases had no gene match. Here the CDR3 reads CASSIGQGETEAFF. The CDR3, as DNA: TGTGCCAGTAGTATAGGACAGGGAGAGACTGAAGCTTTCTTT.

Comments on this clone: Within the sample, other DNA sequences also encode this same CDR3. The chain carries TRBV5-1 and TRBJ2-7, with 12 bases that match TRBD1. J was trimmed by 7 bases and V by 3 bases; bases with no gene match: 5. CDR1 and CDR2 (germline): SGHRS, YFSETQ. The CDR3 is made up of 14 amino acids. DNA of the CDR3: TGCGCCAGCAGCTCGGGACAGGGGGCGGAGGAGCAGTACTTC. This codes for CASSSGQGAEEQYF.

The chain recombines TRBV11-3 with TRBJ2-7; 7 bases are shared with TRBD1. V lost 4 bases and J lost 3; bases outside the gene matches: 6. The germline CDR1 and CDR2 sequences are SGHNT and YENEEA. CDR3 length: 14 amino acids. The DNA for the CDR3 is TGTGCCAGCAGCTCCGAGGGGGACAGCTACGAGCAGTACTTC. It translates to CASSSEGDSYEQYF.

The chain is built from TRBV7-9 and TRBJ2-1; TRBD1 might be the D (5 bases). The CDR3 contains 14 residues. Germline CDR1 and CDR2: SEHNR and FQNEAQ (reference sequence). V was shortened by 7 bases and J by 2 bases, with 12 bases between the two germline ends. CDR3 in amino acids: CASTRQSAYNEQFF. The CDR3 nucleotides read TGTGCCAGCACCAGACAGTCTGCCTACAATGAGCAGTTCTTC.

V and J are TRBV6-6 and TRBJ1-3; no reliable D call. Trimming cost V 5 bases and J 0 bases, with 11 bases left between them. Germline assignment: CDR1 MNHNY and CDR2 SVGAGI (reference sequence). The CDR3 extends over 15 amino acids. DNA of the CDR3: TGTGCCAGCAGTCAAGGGCTGACCTCTGGAAACACCATATATTTT. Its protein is CASSQGLTSGNTIYF.

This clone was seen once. The CDR3 loop is CASSLTSTGELFF. The CDR3 region has the DNA TGTGCCAGCAGCTTAACGTCCACCGGGGAGCTGTTTTTT. The rearrangement links TRBV7-3 to TRBJ2-2, with no clear D. V lost 0 bases and J lost 4, with 3 bases in between. The CDR3 contains 13 residues. Germline V gene data show CDR1 as SGHTA and CDR2 as FQGTGA.

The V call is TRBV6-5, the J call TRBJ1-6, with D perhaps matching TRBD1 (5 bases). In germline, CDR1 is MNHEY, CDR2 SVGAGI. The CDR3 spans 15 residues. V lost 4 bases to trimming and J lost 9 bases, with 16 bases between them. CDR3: CASSSGLEGRSPLHF. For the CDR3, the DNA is TGTGCCAGCAGTTCGGGGCTTGAGGGACGTTCACCCCTCCACTTT.

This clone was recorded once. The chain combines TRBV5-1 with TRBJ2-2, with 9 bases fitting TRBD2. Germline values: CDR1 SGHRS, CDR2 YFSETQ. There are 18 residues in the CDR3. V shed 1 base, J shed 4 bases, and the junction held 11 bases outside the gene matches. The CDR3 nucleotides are TGCGCCAGCAGCTTGTGGGAGTCTAGCGGGGCCCGCACCGGGGAGCTGTTTTTT. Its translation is CASSLWESSGARTGELFF.

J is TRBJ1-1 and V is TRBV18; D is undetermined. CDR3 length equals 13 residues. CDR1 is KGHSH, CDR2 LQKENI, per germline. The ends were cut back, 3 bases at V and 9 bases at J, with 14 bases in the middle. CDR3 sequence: CASSPEAKEKAFF. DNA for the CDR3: TGTGCCAGCTCACCCGAAGCCAAGGAGAAAGCTTTCTTT.

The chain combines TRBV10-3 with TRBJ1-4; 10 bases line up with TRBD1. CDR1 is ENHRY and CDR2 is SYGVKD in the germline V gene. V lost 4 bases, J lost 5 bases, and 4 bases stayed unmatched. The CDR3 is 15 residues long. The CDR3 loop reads CAISGGQGRNEKLFF. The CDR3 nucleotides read TGTGCCATCAGTGGGGGACAGGGGAGAAATGAAAAACTGTTTTTT.

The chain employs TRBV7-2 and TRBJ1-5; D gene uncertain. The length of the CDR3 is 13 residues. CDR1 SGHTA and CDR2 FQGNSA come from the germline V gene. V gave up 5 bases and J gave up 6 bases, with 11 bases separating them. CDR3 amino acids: CASSPSVGQPQHF. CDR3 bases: TGTGCCAGCAGCCCATCGGTGGGTCAGCCCCAGCATTTT.

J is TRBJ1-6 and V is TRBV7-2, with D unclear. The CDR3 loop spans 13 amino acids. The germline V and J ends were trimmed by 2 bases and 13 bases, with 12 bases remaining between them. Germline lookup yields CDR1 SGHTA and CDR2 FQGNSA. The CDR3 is CASSLPPKSPLHF. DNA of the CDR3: TGTGCCAGCAGCTTACCCCCGAAGTCCCCCCTCCACTTT.

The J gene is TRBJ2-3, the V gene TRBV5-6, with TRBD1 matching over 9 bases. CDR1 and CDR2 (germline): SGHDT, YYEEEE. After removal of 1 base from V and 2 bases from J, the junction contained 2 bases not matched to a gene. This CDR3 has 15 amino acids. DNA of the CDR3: TGTGCCAGCAGCTTGTGGGACAGGGACACAGATACGCAGTATTTT. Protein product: CASSLWDRDTDTQYF.

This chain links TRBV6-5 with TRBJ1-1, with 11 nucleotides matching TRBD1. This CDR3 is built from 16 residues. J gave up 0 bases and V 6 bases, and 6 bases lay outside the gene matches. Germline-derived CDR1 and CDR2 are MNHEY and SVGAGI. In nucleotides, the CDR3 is TGTGCCAGCAGGTACCGGACAGGGGGCATGAACACTGAAGCTTTCTTT. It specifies CASRYRTGGMNTEAFF.

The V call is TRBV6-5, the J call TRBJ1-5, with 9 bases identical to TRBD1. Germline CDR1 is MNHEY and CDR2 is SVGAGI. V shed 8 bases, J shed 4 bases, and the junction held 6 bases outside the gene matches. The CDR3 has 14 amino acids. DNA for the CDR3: TGTGCCAGCGGGGGGACAGGGTGGAATCAGCCCCAGCATTTT. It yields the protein CASGGTGWNQPQHF.

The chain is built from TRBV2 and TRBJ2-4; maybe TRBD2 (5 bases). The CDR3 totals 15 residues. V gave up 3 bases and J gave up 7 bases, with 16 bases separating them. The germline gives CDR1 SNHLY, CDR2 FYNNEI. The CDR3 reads CASSDELLERNIQYF. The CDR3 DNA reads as TGTGCCAGCAGTGATGAGCTTCTAGAGCGGAACATTCAGTACTTC.

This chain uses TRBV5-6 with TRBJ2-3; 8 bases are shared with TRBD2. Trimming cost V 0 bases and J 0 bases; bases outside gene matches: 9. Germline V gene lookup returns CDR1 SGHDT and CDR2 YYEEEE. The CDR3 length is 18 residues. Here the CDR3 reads CASSLGFSGEKSTDTQYF. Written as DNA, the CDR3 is TGTGCCAGCAGCTTGGGTTTTAGCGGGGAAAAGAGCACAGATACGCAGTATTTT. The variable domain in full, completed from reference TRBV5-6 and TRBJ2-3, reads DAGVTQSPTHLIKTRGQQVTLRCSPKSGHDTVSWYQQALGQGPQFIFQYYEEEERQRGNFPDRFSGHQFPNYSSELNVNALLLGDSALYLCASSLGFSGEKSTDTQYFGPGTRLTVL.

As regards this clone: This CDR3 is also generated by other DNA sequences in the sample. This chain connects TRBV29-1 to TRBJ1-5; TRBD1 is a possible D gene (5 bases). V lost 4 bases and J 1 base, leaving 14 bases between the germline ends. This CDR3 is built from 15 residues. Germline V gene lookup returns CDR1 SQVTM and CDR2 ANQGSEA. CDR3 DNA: TGCAGCGTTGCTGGCGGGGGGAACAGCAATCAGCCCCAGCATTTT. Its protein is CSVAGGGNSNQPQHF.

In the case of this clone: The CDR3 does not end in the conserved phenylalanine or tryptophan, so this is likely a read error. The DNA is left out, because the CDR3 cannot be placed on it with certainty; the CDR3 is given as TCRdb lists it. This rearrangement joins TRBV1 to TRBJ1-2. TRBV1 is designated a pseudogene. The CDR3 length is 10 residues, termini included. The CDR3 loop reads CTSSQDPTSY.

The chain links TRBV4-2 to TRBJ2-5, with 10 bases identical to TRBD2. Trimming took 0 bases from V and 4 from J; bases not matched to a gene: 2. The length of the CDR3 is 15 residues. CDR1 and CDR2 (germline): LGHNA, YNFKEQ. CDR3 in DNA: TGTGCCAGCAGCCAAGAGTCTAGCGGGGGAGAGACCCAGTACTTC. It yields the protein CASSQESSGGETQYF.

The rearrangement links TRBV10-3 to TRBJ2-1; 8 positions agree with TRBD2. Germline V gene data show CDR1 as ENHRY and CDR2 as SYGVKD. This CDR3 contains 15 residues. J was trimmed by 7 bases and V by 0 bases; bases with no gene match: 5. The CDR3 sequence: CAISESPSGRNEQFF. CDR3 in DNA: TGTGCCATCAGTGAGTCGCCTAGCGGGCGGAATGAGCAGTTCTTC.

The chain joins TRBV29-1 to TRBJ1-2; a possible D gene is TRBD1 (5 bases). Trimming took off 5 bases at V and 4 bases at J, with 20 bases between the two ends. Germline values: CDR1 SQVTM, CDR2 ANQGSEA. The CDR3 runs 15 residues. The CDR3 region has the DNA TGCAGCGTTTCACCGGGGACTCCCGGCCTCTATGGCTACACCTTC. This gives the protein CSVSPGTPGLYGYTF.

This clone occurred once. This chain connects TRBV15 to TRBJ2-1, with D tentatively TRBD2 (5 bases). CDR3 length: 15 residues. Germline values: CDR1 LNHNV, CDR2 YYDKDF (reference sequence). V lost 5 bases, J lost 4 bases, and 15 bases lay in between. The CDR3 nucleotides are TGTGCCACCAGCGGACGACTGCCGGGGTACAATGAGCAGTTCTTC. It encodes CATSGRLPGYNEQFF.

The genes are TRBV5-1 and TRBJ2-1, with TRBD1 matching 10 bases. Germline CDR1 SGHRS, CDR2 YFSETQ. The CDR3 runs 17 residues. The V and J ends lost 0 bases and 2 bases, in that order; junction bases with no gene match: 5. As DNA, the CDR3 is TGCGCCAGCAGCTTGGGCCCGACAGGGGGCCCCTACAATGAGCAGTTCTTC. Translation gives CASSLGPTGGPYNEQFF.

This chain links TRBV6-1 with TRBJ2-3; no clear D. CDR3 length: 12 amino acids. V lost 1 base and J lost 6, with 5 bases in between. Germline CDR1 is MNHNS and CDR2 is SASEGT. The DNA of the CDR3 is TGTGCCAGCAGTGAAGTTTCCGATACGCAGTATTTT. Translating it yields CASSEVSDTQYF.